The table lists the clone carrying this T cell receptor (beta chain) with a count of one. What it binds is not known. Extraction of RNA preceded its reverse transcription into cDNA, which served as the sequencing template. Clones were read by immunoSEQ multiplex PCR, and TCRdb kept only the in-frame ones, dropping some. The table includes 150,000 to 200,000 clones, 55% to 75% detected once. The sample is drawn from a study of CD8+ T cells in alopecia areata. Study context: Twice daily, treated patients received 5 to 10 mg of oral tofacitinib. Overall study findings and caveats: Greater clonality was observed in lesional scalp samples, especially alopecia totalis/universalis, versus normal scalp. Many expanded lesional clones persisted during tofacitinib (in both scalp and blood). Scalp clonality dropped significantly under tofacitinib, as did expanded CD8+ top-100 clones.

The V gene lost 5 bases and the J gene lost 2 bases, with 13 bases spanning the gap. Germline V gene data show CDR1 as SQVTM and CDR2 as ANQGSEA. The CDR3 is 14 residues long. Treatment meaning: oral pan-JAK inhibitor, 5-10 mg twice daily. The sequence derives from a human donor with alopecia areata. Here the sequenced sample was CD4+ T cells sorted from blood, taken at week 24, from a patient treated with tofacitinib. The chain links TRBV29-1 to TRBJ1-5; D is possibly TRBD1 (5 bases). CDR3 region: CSVRLGGGNQPQHF. The CDR3, as DNA: TGCAGCGTTCGACTCGGGGGTGGCAATCAGCCCCAGCATTTT.